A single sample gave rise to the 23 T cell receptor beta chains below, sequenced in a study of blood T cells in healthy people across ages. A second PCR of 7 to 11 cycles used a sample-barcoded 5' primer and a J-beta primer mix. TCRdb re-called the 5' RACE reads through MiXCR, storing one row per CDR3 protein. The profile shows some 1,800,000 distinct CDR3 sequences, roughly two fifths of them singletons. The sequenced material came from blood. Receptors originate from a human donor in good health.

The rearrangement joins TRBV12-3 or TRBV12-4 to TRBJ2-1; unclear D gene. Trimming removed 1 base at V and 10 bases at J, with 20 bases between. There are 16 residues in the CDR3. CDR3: CASSLGSSYLYAEQFF. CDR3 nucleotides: TGTGCCAGCAGTTTAGGTTCGTCCTACCTTTATGCAGAGCAGTTCTTC.

The CDR3 sequence: CASSGDREGTDTQYF. Here the CDR3 DNA reads TGTGCCAGCAGTGGGGACAGGGAAGGCACAGATACGCAGTATTTT. The J gene is TRBJ2-3, the V gene TRBV28; 9 bases align to TRBD1. Losses at the gene ends were 5 bases for V and 1 base for J; bases not matched to a gene: 4. The V gene's germline CDR1 is MDHEN and CDR2 SYDVKM. This CDR3 is built from 15 residues.

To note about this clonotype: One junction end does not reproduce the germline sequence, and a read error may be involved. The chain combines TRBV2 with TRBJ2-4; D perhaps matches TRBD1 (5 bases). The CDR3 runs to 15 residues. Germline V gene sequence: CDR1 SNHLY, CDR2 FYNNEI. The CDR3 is CASRRGFRDADILYF. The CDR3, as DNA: TGTGCCAGCAGAAGGGGCTTTAGGGATGCGGACATTCTGTACTTC.

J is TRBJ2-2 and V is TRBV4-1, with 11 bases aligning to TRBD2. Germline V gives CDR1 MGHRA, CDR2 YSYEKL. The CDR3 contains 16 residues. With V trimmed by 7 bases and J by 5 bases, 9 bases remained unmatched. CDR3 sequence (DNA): TGCGCCAGCAACCCGATAGCGGGGGGGGAGACCGGGGAGCTGTTTTTT. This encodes CASNPIAGGETGELFF.

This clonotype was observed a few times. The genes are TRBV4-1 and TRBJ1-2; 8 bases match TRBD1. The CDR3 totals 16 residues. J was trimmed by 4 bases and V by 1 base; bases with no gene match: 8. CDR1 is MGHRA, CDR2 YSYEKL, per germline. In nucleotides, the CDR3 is TGCGCCAGCAGCCAAGCGTCGACAGGGGCAGGCTATGGCTACACCTTC. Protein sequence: CASSQASTGAGYGYTF.

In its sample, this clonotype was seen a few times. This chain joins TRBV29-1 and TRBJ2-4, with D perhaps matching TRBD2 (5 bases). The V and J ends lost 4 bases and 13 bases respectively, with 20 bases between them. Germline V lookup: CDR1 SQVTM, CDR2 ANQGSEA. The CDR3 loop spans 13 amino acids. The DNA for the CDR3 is TGCAGCGTTGGGACGGAAAAACCTTGGGAGCAGTACTTC. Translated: CSVGTEKPWEQYF.

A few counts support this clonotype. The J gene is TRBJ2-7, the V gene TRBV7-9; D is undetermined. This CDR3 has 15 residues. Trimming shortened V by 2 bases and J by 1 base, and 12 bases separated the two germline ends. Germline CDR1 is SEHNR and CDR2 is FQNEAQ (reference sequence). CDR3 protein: CASSLTRDTSYEQYF. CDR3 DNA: TGTGCCAGCAGCTTAACGAGAGACACTTCCTACGAGCAGTACTTC.

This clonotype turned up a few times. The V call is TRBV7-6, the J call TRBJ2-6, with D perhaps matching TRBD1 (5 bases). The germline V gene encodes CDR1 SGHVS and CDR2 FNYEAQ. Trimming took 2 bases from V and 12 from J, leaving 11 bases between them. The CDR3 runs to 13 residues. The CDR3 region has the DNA TGTGCCAGCAGCTTAAACACGGACACCGTCCTGACTTTC. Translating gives CASSLNTDTVLTF.

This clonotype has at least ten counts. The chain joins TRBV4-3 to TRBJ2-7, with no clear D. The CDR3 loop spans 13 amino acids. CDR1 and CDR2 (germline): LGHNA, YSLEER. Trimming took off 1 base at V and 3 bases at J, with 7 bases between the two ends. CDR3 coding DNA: TGCGCCAGCAGCCAAGGATTGGGCTACGAGCAGTACTTC. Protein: CASSQGLGYEQYF.

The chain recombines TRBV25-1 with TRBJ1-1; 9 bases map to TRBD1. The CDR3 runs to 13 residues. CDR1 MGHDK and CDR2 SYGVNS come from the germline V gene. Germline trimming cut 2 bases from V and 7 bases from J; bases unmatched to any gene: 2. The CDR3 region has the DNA TGTGCCAGCAGTGAAACAGGGGGCCGTGAAGCTTTCTTT. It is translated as CASSETGGREAFF.

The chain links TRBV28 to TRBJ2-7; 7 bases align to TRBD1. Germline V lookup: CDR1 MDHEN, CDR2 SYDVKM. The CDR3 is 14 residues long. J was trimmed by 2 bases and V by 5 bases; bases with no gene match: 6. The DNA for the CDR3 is TGTGCCAGCAGTATCCTTCAGGGGGCCTACGAGCAGTACTTC. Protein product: CASSILQGAYEQYF.

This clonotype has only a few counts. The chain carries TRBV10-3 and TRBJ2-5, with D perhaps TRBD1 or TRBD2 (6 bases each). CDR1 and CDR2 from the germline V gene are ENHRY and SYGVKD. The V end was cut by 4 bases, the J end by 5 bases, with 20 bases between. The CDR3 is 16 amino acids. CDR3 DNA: TGTGCCATCAGTGCAAGGGGGGATAGACTGGGGGAGACCCAGTACTTC. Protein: CAISARGDRLGETQYF.

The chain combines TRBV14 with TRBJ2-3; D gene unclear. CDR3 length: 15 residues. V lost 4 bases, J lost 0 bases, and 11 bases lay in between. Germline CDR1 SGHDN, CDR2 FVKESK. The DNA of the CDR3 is TGTGCCAGCAGCCGAGAATACTTTAGCACAGATACGCAGTATTTT. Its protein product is CASSREYFSTDTQYF.

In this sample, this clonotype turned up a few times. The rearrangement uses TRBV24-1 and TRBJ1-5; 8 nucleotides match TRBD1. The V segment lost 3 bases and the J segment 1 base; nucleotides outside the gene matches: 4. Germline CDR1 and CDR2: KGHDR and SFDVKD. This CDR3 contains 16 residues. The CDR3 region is CATSDPRQGSNQPQHF. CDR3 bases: TGTGCCACCAGTGATCCTAGACAGGGGAGCAATCAGCCCCAGCATTTT.

CDR3 nucleotides: TGCAGTGCTAGAGATAAGGGGGGGCAGGAGACCCAGTACTTC. Protein product: CSARDKGGQETQYF. The gene calls are TRBV20-1 and TRBJ2-5; tentatively, D is TRBD2 (7 bases). The V gene's germline CDR1 is DFQATT and CDR2 SNEGSKA (reference sequence). The V end lost 0 bases, the J end lost 5 bases, and 13 bases lay between the germline ends. The CDR3 has 14 residues.

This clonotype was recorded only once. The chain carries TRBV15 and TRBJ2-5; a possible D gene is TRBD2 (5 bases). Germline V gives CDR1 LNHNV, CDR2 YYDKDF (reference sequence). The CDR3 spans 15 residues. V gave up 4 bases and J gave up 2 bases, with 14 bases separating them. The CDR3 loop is CATSMASTPQETQYF. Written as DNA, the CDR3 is TGTGCCACCAGCATGGCTAGCACCCCACAAGAGACCCAGTACTTC.

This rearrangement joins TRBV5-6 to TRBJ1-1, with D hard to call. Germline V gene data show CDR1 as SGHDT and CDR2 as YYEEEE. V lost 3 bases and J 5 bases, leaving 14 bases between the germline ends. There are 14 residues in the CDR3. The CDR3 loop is CASSYDGGVTEAFF. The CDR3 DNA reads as TGTGCCAGCAGCTACGACGGCGGTGTTACTGAAGCTTTCTTT.

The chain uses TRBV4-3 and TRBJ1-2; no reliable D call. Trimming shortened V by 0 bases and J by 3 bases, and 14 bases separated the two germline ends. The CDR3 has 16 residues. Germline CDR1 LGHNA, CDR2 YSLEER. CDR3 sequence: CASSQEQDTTDYGYTF. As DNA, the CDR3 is TGCGCCAGCAGCCAAGAGCAAGACACGACGGACTATGGCTACACCTTC.

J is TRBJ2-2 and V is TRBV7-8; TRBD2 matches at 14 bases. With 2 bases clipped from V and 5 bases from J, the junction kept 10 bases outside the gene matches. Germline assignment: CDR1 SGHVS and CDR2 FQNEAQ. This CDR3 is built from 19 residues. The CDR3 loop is CASSLRRLAGGPWTGELFF. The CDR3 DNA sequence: TGTGCCAGCAGCTTAAGACGACTAGCGGGGGGGCCTTGGACCGGGGAGCTGTTTTTT.

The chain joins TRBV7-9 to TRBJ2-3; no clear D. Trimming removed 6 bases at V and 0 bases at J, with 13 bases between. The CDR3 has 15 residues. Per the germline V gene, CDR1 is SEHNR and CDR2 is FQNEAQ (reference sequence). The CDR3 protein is CASSFPGPSTDTQYF. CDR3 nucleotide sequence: TGTGCCAGCAGTTTCCCGGGTCCTAGCACAGATACGCAGTATTTT.

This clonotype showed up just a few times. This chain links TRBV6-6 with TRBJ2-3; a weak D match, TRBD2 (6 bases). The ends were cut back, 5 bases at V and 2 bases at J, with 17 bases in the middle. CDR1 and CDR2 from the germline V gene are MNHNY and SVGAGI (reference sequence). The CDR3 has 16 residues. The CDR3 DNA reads TGTGCCAGCAGTAAACCTCGACGGGGGTACACAGATACGCAGTATTTT. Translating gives CASSKPRRGYTDTQYF.

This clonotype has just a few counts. The CDR3 protein is CASTTPEYEQYF. CDR3 nucleotide sequence: TGTGCCAGCACGACGCCTGAATACGAGCAGTACTTC. V is TRBV28 and J is TRBJ2-7, with D uncertain. The CDR3 is 12 residues long. V was clipped by 7 bases and J by 4 bases, with 11 bases between them. The germline V gene has CDR1 MDHEN and CDR2 SYDVKM.

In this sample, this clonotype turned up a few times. The CDR3 spells CASSFEKAGVRGVTDTQYF. Written as DNA, the CDR3 is TGTGCCAGCAGTTTTGAGAAAGCGGGGGTCCGGGGGGTCACAGATACGCAGTATTTT. The chain has TRBV12-3 or TRBV12-4 and TRBJ2-3, with 8 bases that match TRBD2. The CDR3 has 19 amino acids. V lost 3 bases to trimming and J lost 2 bases; unmatched junction nucleotides: 16.